These 20 T cell receptor beta chains were sequenced from one sample in a study of blood T cell repertoires in COVID-19. This table comes from immunoSEQ multiplex PCR, and its TCRdb copy is limited to in-frame clones, with some not included. The sample carries some 160,000 clones, 80% recorded once. The specimen was PBMCs or T cells enriched from blood (not recorded which). The receptors here all came from a woman in her sixties or seventies who had recovered from COVID-19.

J is TRBJ2-7 and V is TRBV3-1 (or the pseudogene TRBV3-2), with 8 bases that match TRBD2. CDR3 length equals 17 residues. CDR1 is LGHDT and CDR2 is YNNKEL in the germline V gene (reference sequence). V was clipped by 0 bases and J by 0 bases; unmatched bases: 7. CDR3 protein: CASSQDLGLGSSYEQYF. The CDR3 DNA reads TGTGCCAGCAGCCAAGATCTGGGACTAGGCAGCTCCTACGAGCAGTACTTC.

CDR3 DNA sequence: TGCGCCAGCAGCCCGTCGACAGGGCAGCAACAGCCCCAGCATTTT. As protein: CASSPSTGQQQPQHF. V is TRBV5-1 and J is TRBJ1-5, with 7 positions matching TRBD1. Germline lookup yields CDR1 SGHRS and CDR2 YFSETQ. CDR3 length equals 15 residues. J was trimmed by 7 bases and V by 4 bases; bases with no gene match: 11.

V and J are TRBV7-9 and TRBJ1-1; maybe TRBD1 (6 bases). This CDR3 is built from 15 residues. V lost 6 bases to trimming and J lost 4 bases, with 18 bases between them. CDR1 and CDR2 (germline): SEHNR, FQNEAQ (reference sequence). The CDR3 DNA sequence: TGTGCCAGCAGATGGACAGCTTCTCAGGGCACTGAAGCTTTCTTT. Residues: CASRWTASQGTEAFF.

This chain joins TRBV2 and TRBJ2-3; 10 positions match TRBD2. The CDR3 is made up of 15 amino acids. V gave up 4 bases and J gave up 5 bases; unmatched junction bases: 6. Germline V gene lookup returns CDR1 SNHLY and CDR2 FYNNEI. The CDR3 here is CASSGAGGLEDTQYF. CDR3 nucleotides: TGTGCCAGCAGTGGAGCGGGGGGGCTCGAAGATACGCAGTATTTT.

The chain carries TRBV27 and TRBJ1-6, with 8 bases lining up with TRBD1. The CDR3 spans 14 residues. V lost 6 bases, J lost 10 bases, and 8 bases stayed unmatched. CDR1 is MNHEY, CDR2 SMNVEV, per germline (reference sequence). Here the CDR3 reads CASRTDRGGSPLHF. DNA of the CDR3: TGTGCCAGCAGAACTGACAGGGGCGGGTCACCCCTCCACTTT.

V usage is TRBV7-8 and J usage is TRBJ2-1, with 7 bases matching TRBD1. The CDR3 loop spans 15 amino acids. After removal of 4 bases from V and 1 base from J, the junction contained 4 bases not matched to a gene. Germline CDR1 reads SGHVS; CDR2 reads FQNEAQ. This chain's CDR3 is CASSSRQGSYNEQFF. CDR3 nucleotide sequence: TGTGCCAGCAGCTCAAGACAGGGTTCCTACAATGAGCAGTTCTTC.

The chain employs TRBV14 and TRBJ2-7; perhaps TRBD2 as D (6 bases). In germline, CDR1 is SGHDN, CDR2 FVKESK. The CDR3 is 16 residues long. With 0 bases removed from V and 1 base from J, the gap between germline ends came to 13 bases. The CDR3, as DNA: TGTGCCAGCAGCCAAGACAGCGCGGGGCCTTCCTACGAGCAGTACTTC. As protein: CASSQDSAGPSYEQYF.

V gene TRBV4-1 combines with J gene TRBJ2-7, with 7 bases aligning to TRBD2. The germline CDR1 and CDR2 sequences are MGHRA and YSYEKL. With V trimmed by 3 bases and J by 3 bases, 5 bases remained unmatched. The CDR3 extends over 14 amino acids. This CDR3 is CASSQRSGVYEQYF. For the CDR3, the DNA is TGCGCCAGCAGCCAGAGAAGCGGGGTCTACGAGCAGTACTTC.

The genes are TRBV5-1 and TRBJ2-1, with D tentatively TRBD1 (6 bases). The CDR3 loop spans 13 amino acids. Germline V gene sequence: CDR1 SGHRS, CDR2 YFSETQ. V was cut by 4 bases and J by 4 bases, with 9 bases left in between. The CDR3 nucleotides read TGCGCCAGCAGCCCTGGACAGTACAATGAGCAGTTCTTC. Its protein is CASSPGQYNEQFF.

The J gene is TRBJ2-7, the V gene TRBV11-2, with TRBD2 as a possible D gene (5 bases). Germline V CDR1 and CDR2: SGHAT, FQNNGV. The germline V and J ends were trimmed by 5 bases and 0 bases, with 11 bases remaining between them. This CDR3 comprises 14 residues. The CDR3 loop reads CASSPDGDSYEQYF. DNA for the CDR3: TGTGCCAGCAGCCCAGACGGGGACTCCTACGAGCAGTACTTC.

The gene calls are TRBV7-2 and TRBJ1-1; 8 bases match TRBD1. Trimming at V came to 7 bases and at J to 0 bases, leaving 7 bases not matched to a gene. The germline V gene encodes CDR1 SGHTA and CDR2 FQGNSA. This CDR3 has 15 residues. The DNA of the CDR3 is TGTGCCAGCACTACTAGGACAGGGTTGAACACTGAAGCTTTCTTT. Residues: CASTTRTGLNTEAFF. Variable domain in full (rest from reference TRBV7-2 and TRBJ1-1): GAGVSQSPSNKVTEKGKDVELRCDPISGHTALYWYRQSLGQGLEFLIYFQGNSAPDKSGLPSDRFSAERTGGSVSTLTIQRTQQEDSAVYLCASTTRTGLNTEAFFGQGTRLTVV.

The chain recombines TRBV29-1 with TRBJ2-3; 10 nucleotides line up with TRBD2. The CDR3 is made up of 15 amino acids. CDR1 is SQVTM and CDR2 is ANQGSEA in the germline V gene. V lost 1 base to trimming and J lost 6 bases; unmatched junction nucleotides: 7. As DNA, the CDR3 is TGCAGCGTTGAAGCCAGCGGGGGGGCGAGGGATACGCAGTATTTT. It codes for CSVEASGGARDTQYF.

The J gene is TRBJ1-4, the V gene TRBV7-9, with TRBD1 matching over 10 bases. The junction had 10 bases not matched to a gene; V was cut back by 4 bases and J by 8 bases. The CDR3 runs 16 residues. In germline, CDR1 is SEHNR, CDR2 FQNEAQ (reference sequence). The CDR3 spells CASSSAGTGEGEKLFF. CDR3 in DNA: TGTGCCAGCAGCTCGGCGGGGACAGGGGAAGGAGAAAAACTGTTTTTT.

This clone appeared a few times. The genes are TRBV5-6 and TRBJ2-7; tentative D call: TRBD2 (6 bases). Per the germline V gene, CDR1 is SGHDT and CDR2 is YYEEEE. This CDR3 is 13 amino acids long. V lost 4 bases and J 4 bases, leaving 12 bases between the germline ends. The CDR3 spells CASSHGLLYEQYF. The CDR3 DNA sequence: TGTGCCAGCAGCCATGGACTACTATACGAGCAGTACTTC.

J is TRBJ1-2 and V is TRBV9, with D maybe TRBD1 (6 bases). With 0 bases removed from V and 4 bases from J, the gap between germline ends came to 16 bases. Germline V CDR1 and CDR2: SGDLS, YYNGEE. The CDR3 length is 16 residues. The chain's CDR3 is CASSVAKRDTGYGYTF. The DNA of the CDR3 is TGTGCCAGCAGCGTAGCTAAGCGGGACACGGGCTATGGCTACACCTTC.

This sequence joins TRBV5-1 and TRBJ2-1; D is perhaps TRBD2 (6 bases). Germline V CDR1 and CDR2: SGHRS, YFSETQ. The CDR3 totals 15 residues. Trimming removed 1 base at V and 7 bases at J, with 15 bases between. The CDR3 DNA is TGCGCCAGCAGCTTGTCCGCGGGACGGAGGAATGAGCAGTTCTTC. Protein sequence: CASSLSAGRRNEQFF.

This clone was observed a single time. V gene TRBV5-4 combines with J gene TRBJ2-3; perhaps TRBD2 as D (6 bases). CDR3 size: 19 residues. V shed 4 bases and J shed 5 bases, with 29 bases lying between them. Germline V gene data show CDR1 as SGHNT and CDR2 as YYREEE (reference sequence). The CDR3 sequence is CASSSRRPGLPTRGDTQYF. The CDR3 nucleotides are TGTGCCAGCAGCAGTCGAAGGCCGGGACTCCCTACGAGGGGAGATACGCAGTATTTT.

V and J are TRBV4-2 and TRBJ2-1; D gene uncertain. Per the germline V gene, CDR1 is LGHNA and CDR2 is YNFKEQ. The CDR3 runs to 16 residues. The V end was cut by 0 bases, the J end by 7 bases, with 16 bases between. The CDR3 nucleotides are TGTGCCAGCAGCCAAGATACAGCCGCCTATGGGAATGAGCAGTTCTTC. This codes for CASSQDTAAYGNEQFF.

This chain connects TRBV18 to TRBJ2-5; TRBD2 agrees at 9 bases. The J segment lost 1 base and the V segment lost 4 bases, leaving 4 bases of the junction unmatched. Germline V lookup: CDR1 KGHSH, CDR2 LQKENI. The length of the CDR3 is 15 residues. Here the CDR3 reads CASSLSRGGQETQYF. CDR3 sequence (DNA): TGTGCCAGCTCACTATCGCGGGGGGGCCAAGAGACCCAGTACTTC.

The CDR3 bases are TGCAGCGTGGAGACAGGGACTGAAGCTTTCTTT. Its protein product is CSVETGTEAFF. The chain links TRBV29-1 to TRBJ1-1, with 7 bases that match TRBD1. The CDR3 loop spans 11 amino acids. Germline CDR1 reads SQVTM; CDR2 reads ANQGSEA. The junction had 3 bases not matched to a gene; V was cut back by 6 bases and J by 5 bases.